This passage covers 10 T cell receptor beta chains from one sample sequenced in a study of cytomegalovirus exposure and HLA in healthy donors. Profiled with immunoSEQ multiplex PCR; TCRdb holds only in-frame clones, not every one. Among under 250,000 clones listed, 70% to 90% were seen once. The sequenced sample was PBMCs. Receptor source: a young woman in good health and CMV-seronegative.

V gene TRBV7-2 combines with J gene TRBJ2-7; the D is unclear. The V end lost 8 bases, the J end lost 0 bases, and 5 bases lay between the germline ends. CDR3 length: 11 amino acids. Germline values: CDR1 SGHTA, CDR2 FQGNSA. CDR3 sequence reads: CASESSYEQYF. In nucleotides, the CDR3 is TGTGCCAGCGAGAGCTCCTACGAGCAGTACTTC.

V and J are TRBV7-9 and TRBJ1-6, with 9 bases matching TRBD1. Germline values: CDR1 SEHNR, CDR2 FQNEAQ (reference sequence). V lost 5 bases to trimming and J lost 6 bases; unmatched junction nucleotides: 8. The CDR3 loop spans 16 amino acids. CDR3 loop: CASSAGQGFANSPLHF. Here the CDR3 DNA reads TGTGCCAGCAGCGCCGGACAGGGGTTCGCTAATTCACCCCTCCACTTT.

The rearrangement links TRBV9 to TRBJ2-5, with unresolved D. CDR1 SGDLS and CDR2 YYNGEE come from the germline V gene. V lost 5 bases and J 5 bases, leaving 13 bases between the germline ends. The CDR3 length is 13 residues. The CDR3 protein is CASSSDPRETQYF. CDR3 sequence (DNA): TGTGCCAGCAGTTCAGACCCCAGGGAGACCCAGTACTTC.

V gene TRBV29-1 combines with J gene TRBJ1-1; no definite D call. This CDR3 has 15 amino acids. CDR1 is SQVTM and CDR2 is ANQGSEA in the germline V gene. V was cut by 1 base and J by 1 base, with 13 bases left in between. Here the CDR3 DNA reads TGCAGCGTTGAAGGCCACACCGAGGCGAACACTGAAGCTTTCTTT. This sequence encodes CSVEGHTEANTEAFF.

This clone was picked up a small number of times. The chain carries TRBV2 and TRBJ1-5, with a weak D call TRBD1 (5 bases). Germline-derived CDR1 and CDR2 are SNHLY and FYNNEI. The length of the CDR3 is 12 residues. Trimming shortened V by 8 bases and J by 2 bases, and 7 bases separated the two germline ends. This CDR3 is CASGGGNQPQHF. In nucleotides, the CDR3 is TGTGCCAGCGGGGGAGGCAATCAGCCCCAGCATTTT.

This clone was recorded many times. The V call is TRBV20-1, the J call TRBJ2-1; weak D call: TRBD2 (5 bases). The CDR3 totals 11 residues. CDR1 is DFQATT, CDR2 SNEGSKA, per germline (reference sequence). V lost 5 bases and J lost 6, with 8 bases in between. The CDR3, as DNA: TGCAGTGCTGGGAGACCCAATGAGCAGTTCTTC. Its translation is CSAGRPNEQFF.

This sequence joins TRBV5-1 and TRBJ2-7; possible D gene TRBD2, 6 bases. The CDR3 totals 15 residues. The germline V and J ends were trimmed by 0 bases and 3 bases, with 13 bases remaining between them. CDR1 and CDR2 (germline): SGHRS, YFSETQ. Written as DNA, the CDR3 is TGCGCCAGCAGCTTGGGGAGGGCTGTGGGCTACGAGCAGTACTTC. It codes for CASSLGRAVGYEQYF.

The rearrangement links TRBV6-6 to TRBJ1-6; D gene unclear. The CDR3 sequence is 14 residues long. Germline V gives CDR1 MNHNY, CDR2 SVGAGI (reference sequence). Trimming cost V 2 bases and J 10 bases, with 12 bases left between them. In nucleotides, the CDR3 is TGTGCCAGCAGTTACGAGAAGGGAGCCTCACCCCTCCACTTT. This translates into CASSYEKGASPLHF.

This rearrangement joins TRBV2 to TRBJ1-3; D gene uncertain. The CDR3 spans 15 residues. V was cut by 6 bases and J by 0 bases, with 12 bases left in between. The germline gives CDR1 SNHLY, CDR2 FYNNEI. The DNA for the CDR3 is TGTGCCAGCAGGGAGGACCTCGTCTCTGGAAACACCATATATTTT. It is translated as CASREDLVSGNTIYF. The full variable domain, rest sourced from reference TRBV2 and TRBJ1-3, is EPEVTQTPSHQVTQMGQEVILRCVPISNHLYFYWYRQILGQKVEFLVSFYNNEISEKSEIFDDQFSVERPDGSNFTLKIRSTKLEDSAMYFCASREDLVSGNTIYFGEGSWLTVV.

This clone was recorded only once. The chain uses TRBV6-1 and TRBJ2-5; 8 bases match TRBD1. The V and J ends lost 3 bases and 5 bases, in that order; junction bases with no gene match: 11. Germline V CDR1 and CDR2: MNHNS, SASEGT. This CDR3 has 16 residues. CDR3 sequence: CASSDHPRTGWETQYF. Here the CDR3 DNA reads TGTGCCAGCAGTGACCATCCACGGACAGGGTGGGAGACCCAGTACTTC.